A single sample gave rise to the 30 T cell receptor beta chains below, sequenced in a study of blood T cell repertoires in COVID-19. Sequencing was performed with immunoSEQ multiplex PCR; in TCRdb, only in-frame clones are kept and a portion is missing. The sample contains roughly 230,000 clones, roughly 87% of which appear only once. Sequenced material: peripheral blood. Every receptor here comes from a woman aged 40 to 50 who had recovered from COVID-19.

The chain has TRBV12-5 and TRBJ2-2; D gene ambiguous. V gave up 3 bases and J gave up 6 bases, with 20 bases separating them. Germline assignment: CDR1 LGHNT and CDR2 FRNRAP. This CDR3 has 17 amino acids. The CDR3, as DNA: TGTGCTAGTGGTTTCTCACCAGACACACTCGTACCCGGGGAGCTGTTTTTT. Protein product: CASGFSPDTLVPGELFF. Complete variable domain (other parts from reference TRBV12-5 and TRBJ2-2): DARVTQTPRHKVTEMGQEVTMRCQPILGHNTVFWYRQTMMQGLELLAYFRNRAPLDDSGMPKDRFSAEMPDATLATLKIQPSEPRDSAVYFCASGFSPDTLVPGELFFGEGSRLTVL.

The CDR3 bases are TGTGCCAGCAGCTTAGGACAGGGGGCTCAGCCCCAGCATTTT. Translated, it gives CASSLGQGAQPQHF. The chain is built from TRBV7-2 and TRBJ1-5; 10 positions match TRBD1. This CDR3 contains 14 residues. Germline trimming cut 1 base from V and 6 bases from J; bases unmatched to any gene: 0. Germline values: CDR1 SGHTA, CDR2 FQGNSA. Together with reference TRBV7-2 and TRBJ1-5, the CDR3 gives the full variable domain: GAGVSQSPSNKVTEKGKDVELRCDPISGHTALYWYRQSLGQGLEFLIYFQGNSAPDKSGLPSDRFSAERTGGSVSTLTIQRTQQEDSAVYLCASSLGQGAQPQHFGDGTRLSIL.

The V and J genes are TRBV29-1 and TRBJ2-5; 12 bases are a match to TRBD2. From germline, CDR1 is SQVTM and CDR2 ANQGSEA. Unmatched junction bases numbered 12, after V lost 6 bases and J lost 7 bases. The CDR3 consists of 15 residues. CDR3 protein: CSVDEGLAGLGTQYF. In DNA form, the CDR3 reads TGCAGCGTAGACGAAGGACTAGCGGGACTGGGGACCCAGTACTTC.

The rearrangement joins TRBV7-9 to TRBJ2-5; 8 bases are a match to TRBD1. From germline, CDR1 is SEHNR and CDR2 FQNEAQ (reference sequence). The CDR3 totals 19 residues. V was clipped by 6 bases and J by 4 bases; unmatched bases: 22. The CDR3 sequence: CASRPAPGTGPGVAETQYF. The CDR3 DNA follows: TGTGCCAGCAGACCCGCCCCCGGGACAGGACCCGGAGTGGCAGAGACCCAGTACTTC.

The gene calls are TRBV5-5 and TRBJ2-5, with 8 bases aligning to TRBD1. From germline, CDR1 is SGHKS and CDR2 YYEKEE (reference sequence). V lost 3 bases and J lost 5; bases outside the gene matches: 0. There are 12 residues in the CDR3. CDR3 nucleotide sequence: TGTGCCAGCAGCTGGACAGGGGAGACCCAGTACTTC. Amino acid sequence: CASSWTGETQYF.

V is TRBV9 and J is TRBJ2-2; D gene unclear. The germline gives CDR1 SGDLS, CDR2 YYNGEE. The CDR3 contains 14 residues. Trimming cost V 0 bases and J 4 bases, with 7 bases left between them. The CDR3 coding sequence is TGTGCCAGCAGCGTAGATCCGTCCACCGGGGAGCTGTTTTTT. Its protein product is CASSVDPSTGELFF.

The V gene is TRBV12-3 or TRBV12-4, the J gene TRBJ2-2; no reliable D call. The CDR3 loop spans 13 amino acids. V shed 5 bases and J shed 9 bases, with 13 bases lying between them. For the CDR3, the DNA is TGTGCCAGCAGTATCGTATCCGTCCGGGAGCTGTTTTTT. It translates to CASSIVSVRELFF.

The chain has TRBV11-2 and TRBJ1-4; tentative D call: TRBD1 (5 bases). Germline V lookup: CDR1 SGHAT, CDR2 FQNNGV. Trimming pared 7 bases from V and 4 bases from J, leaving 13 bases between. The CDR3 consists of 14 residues. The CDR3 reads CASKPGSINEKLFF. The DNA for the CDR3 is TGTGCCAGCAAACCAGGGTCGATTAATGAAAAACTGTTTTTT.

The chain recombines TRBV6-4 with TRBJ2-5, with D possibly matching TRBD1 (7 bases). The CDR3 runs to 16 residues. Trimming took 7 bases from V and 0 from J, leaving 18 bases between them. The V gene's germline CDR1 is MRHNA and CDR2 SNTAGT. CDR3 nucleotides: TGTGCCAGCATTAACGGGGGACAGTTGTACCAAGAGACCCAGTACTTC. It is translated as CASINGGQLYQETQYF.

The gene calls are TRBV11-2 and TRBJ2-5; D is possibly TRBD1 (6 bases). The CDR3 is 12 residues long. The V end was cut by 5 bases, the J end by 3 bases, with 7 bases between. The germline V gene has CDR1 SGHAT and CDR2 FQNNGV. Here the CDR3 DNA reads TGTGCCAGCAGCCGGACAGAAGAGACCCAGTACTTC. This encodes CASSRTEETQYF.

The chain uses TRBV21-1 and TRBJ2-1; the table's D call of TRBD2 was not tested on the DNA. TRBV21-1 is labeled a pseudogene. CDR3 size: 17 residues. CDR3 protein: CASSGVRASGRGHEQFF. The CDR3 DNA is TGTGCCAGCAGTGGTGTGAGGGCTAGCGGGAGGGGGCATGAGCAGTTCTTC.

This clone was seen just once. J is TRBJ2-3 and V is TRBV9, with 8 bases identical to TRBD2. Germline V CDR1 and CDR2: SGDLS, YYNGEE. V dropped 4 bases and J dropped 6; count of bases not matched to a gene: 13. The CDR3 runs to 16 residues. CDR3 in DNA: TGTGCCAGCAGCAAGGATACTAGCGGCTTAGGGGATACGCAGTATTTT. Its translation: CASSKDTSGLGDTQYF.

The chain carries TRBV18 and TRBJ2-3; 10 bases are a match to TRBD2. V gave up 3 bases and J gave up 3 bases; unmatched junction bases: 3. Per germline, CDR1 KGHSH and CDR2 LQKENI. The CDR3 totals 15 residues. The CDR3 reads CASSPYSGRTDTQYF. The CDR3 DNA sequence: TGTGCCAGCTCACCCTATAGCGGGAGGACAGATACGCAGTATTTT.

This chain joins TRBV2 and TRBJ2-4; D is unresolved. Trimming pared 4 bases from V and 3 bases from J, leaving 10 bases between. The CDR3 sequence is 14 residues long. CDR1 is SNHLY and CDR2 is FYNNEI in the germline V gene. In DNA, the CDR3 is TGTGCCAGCAGTGCGAGGATGGGCAAAAACATTCAGTACTTC. It specifies CASSARMGKNIQYF.

The J gene is TRBJ2-1, the V gene TRBV11-3, with 8 positions matching TRBD2. CDR1 is SGHNT, CDR2 YENEEA, per germline. V lost 4 bases, J lost 3 bases, and 14 bases stayed unmatched. The CDR3 has 18 residues. This CDR3 is CASSSKGGLAGHYNEQFF. Here the CDR3 DNA reads TGTGCCAGCAGCTCCAAAGGCGGGCTAGCGGGCCACTACAATGAGCAGTTCTTC. The full variable domain, in which reference TRBV11-3 and TRBJ2-1 provide the parts outside the CDR3, is EAGVVQSPRYKIIEKKQPVAFWCNPISGHNTLYWYLQNLGQGPELLIRYENEEAVDDSQLPKDRFSAERLKGVDSTLKIQPAELGDSAVYLCASSSKGGLAGHYNEQFFGPGTRLTVL.

This clone came up once. The chain combines TRBV10-3 with TRBJ2-5, with D tentatively TRBD2 (7 bases). Germline V gene lookup returns CDR1 ENHRY and CDR2 SYGVKD. V lost 2 bases, J lost 4 bases, and 20 bases lay in between. There are 17 residues in the CDR3. The CDR3 spells CAISESAYGGAAETQYF. The CDR3 DNA follows: TGTGCCATCAGTGAGAGTGCTTATGGGGGGGCCGCAGAGACCCAGTACTTC.

The chain recombines TRBV19 with TRBJ1-3; D possibly corresponds to TRBD1 (5 bases). CDR1 is LNHDA and CDR2 is SQIVND in the germline V gene (reference sequence). The CDR3 covers 14 residues. Deletions cut 9 bases from V and 0 bases from J, with 12 bases between. The CDR3 region has the DNA TGTGCCAGCAGACAGCCAACCTCTGGAAACACCATATATTTT. Its protein is CASRQPTSGNTIYF.

V is TRBV12-3 or TRBV12-4 and J is TRBJ1-5; D is ambiguous. V dropped 6 bases and J dropped 4 bases, with 10 bases sitting between them. This CDR3 has 13 amino acids. The CDR3 protein is CASSPILNQPQHF. In DNA, the CDR3 is TGTGCCAGCAGCCCTATACTAAATCAGCCCCAGCATTTT.

The V gene is TRBV9, the J gene TRBJ2-3, with TRBD2 matching 7 bases. Unmatched junction bases numbered 7, after V lost 7 bases and J lost 2 bases. This CDR3 has 14 residues. Germline V gene data show CDR1 as SGDLS and CDR2 as YYNGEE. The DNA for the CDR3 is TGTGCCAGCGGATGGGCGGGGGACACAGATACGCAGTATTTT. Protein product: CASGWAGDTDTQYF.

The chain employs TRBV19 and TRBJ1-5, with D possibly TRBD1 on 6 matching bases. The germline gives CDR1 LNHDA, CDR2 SQIVND (reference sequence). V lost 3 bases and J lost 6, with 15 bases in between. The CDR3 loop spans 15 amino acids. For the CDR3, the DNA is TGTGCCAGTAGTATTGTCGTGGCAGGGGCTCAGCCCCAGCATTTT. The encoded protein is CASSIVVAGAQPQHF.

This rearrangement joins TRBV5-1 to TRBJ2-7; D gene ambiguous. V was clipped by 0 bases and J by 6 bases, with 13 bases between them. Germline CDR1 is SGHRS and CDR2 is YFSETQ. CDR3 length: 14 residues. As DNA, the CDR3 is TGCGCCAGCAGCTTGGCCTCAGACCCGGGCGAGCAGTACTTC. Translation: CASSLASDPGEQYF.

This chain connects TRBV7-9 to TRBJ2-1, with D tentatively TRBD1 (5 bases). Germline V gene sequence: CDR1 SEHNR, CDR2 FQNEAQ (reference sequence). Trimming left V 1 base short and J 8 bases short, with 9 bases between. The CDR3 runs 13 residues. The CDR3 reads CASSLVLGDEQFF. For the CDR3, the DNA is TGTGCCAGCAGCTTAGTATTAGGGGATGAGCAGTTCTTC.

This rearrangement joins TRBV6-6 to TRBJ2-5, with TRBD2 identical over 7 bases. The CDR3 extends over 14 amino acids. V shed 4 bases and J 5 bases; nucleotides not matched to a gene: 7. The germline CDR1 and CDR2 sequences are MNHNY and SVGAGI (reference sequence). The CDR3, as DNA: TGTGCCAGCAGTTCTAGCGGTTGGCTCGAGACCCAGTACTTC. Protein product: CASSSSGWLETQYF.

The chain combines TRBV6-6 with TRBJ2-7; D might be TRBD2 (5 bases). The V end was cut by 4 bases, the J end by 5 bases, with 9 bases between. Germline-derived CDR1 and CDR2 are MNHNY and SVGAGI (reference sequence). The CDR3 extends over 12 amino acids. This CDR3 reads CASSLEGNEQYV. The CDR3 nucleotides read TGTGCCAGCAGTTTAGAGGGCAACGAGCAGTACGTC.

The count of this clone is one. The chain combines TRBV30 with TRBJ2-2; maybe TRBD1 (6 bases). CDR3 size: 13 residues. Germline CDR1 is GTSNPN and CDR2 is SVGIG (reference sequence). CDR3 coding DNA: TGTGCTGGGACAACATTAAACACCGGGGAGCTGTTTTTT. It codes for CAGTTLNTGELFF.

The genes are TRBV30 and TRBJ2-2; D is unresolved. Trimming removed 4 bases from V and 6 bases from J, with 9 bases in between. The CDR3 consists of 12 residues. CDR1 and CDR2 from the germline V gene are GTSNPN and SVGIG (reference sequence). CDR3 in amino acids: CAWTLPSGELFF. CDR3 nucleotides: TGTGCCTGGACCCTCCCCTCCGGGGAGCTGTTTTTT.

The V call is TRBV18, the J call TRBJ2-7; possible D gene TRBD1, 6 bases. The V end was cut by 1 base, the J end by 4 bases, with 14 bases between. The CDR3 runs to 15 residues. Germline CDR1 KGHSH, CDR2 LQKENI. CDR3 sequence (DNA): TGTGCCAGCTCACCACTTTCGGGACAAGGGTACGAGCAGTACTTC. Translation: CASSPLSGQGYEQYF.

This clone was recorded only once. The rearrangement links TRBV7-3 to TRBJ2-1, with 7 bases aligning to TRBD1. Germline lookup yields CDR1 SGHTA and CDR2 FQGTGA. The CDR3 totals 21 residues. Trimming took 5 bases from V and 12 from J; bases not matched to a gene: 34. The CDR3 here is CASSPTTTGFTSSTRVPGQFF. CDR3 coding DNA: TGTGCCAGCAGCCCAACCACGACAGGGTTCACAAGTTCCACTCGGGTCCCTGGGCAGTTCTTC. Combining the CDR3 with reference TRBV7-3 and TRBJ2-1 gives the whole variable domain GAGVSQTPSNKVTEKGKYVELRCDPISGHTALYWYRQSLGQGPEFLIYFQGTGAADDSGLPNDRFFAVRPEGSVSTLKIQRTERGDSAVYLCASSPTTTGFTSSTRVPGQFFGPGTRLTVL.

The chain joins TRBV5-1 to TRBJ1-3; D might be TRBD1 (5 bases). From germline, CDR1 is SGHRS and CDR2 YFSETQ. Trimming shortened V by 4 bases and J by 2 bases, and 13 bases separated the two germline ends. The CDR3 runs 15 residues. The chain's CDR3 is CASSPDTSAGNTIYF. The CDR3 bases are TGCGCCAGCAGCCCGGACACTTCGGCTGGAAACACCATATATTTT.

The V call is TRBV25-1, the J call TRBJ2-5, with 9 bases that match TRBD2. Germline V gene lookup returns CDR1 MGHDK and CDR2 SYGVNS. Losses at the gene ends were 2 bases for V and 3 bases for J; bases not matched to a gene: 10. This CDR3 is 17 amino acids long. This CDR3 is CASSERLAGDLKETQYF. In DNA form, the CDR3 reads TGTGCCAGCAGTGAACGGTTAGCGGGGGACCTCAAAGAGACCCAGTACTTC.